This T cell receptor beta chain appears in the sequencing data of a study of shared clonotypes between healthy human individuals. Study context: Donor ages ranged 18 to 49 years: a couple of women, a few men.

This table comes from immunoSEQ multiplex PCR, and its TCRdb copy is limited to in-frame clones, with some not included. Among hundreds of thousands of clones, 80% to 95% were seen once, and the ten largest hold around 24%. CD45RO-negative cells were positively selected for CCR7, leaving out terminally differentiated effector memory CD45RA+ cells. Sequencing input: naive CD8+ T cells sorted from blood. This TCR derives from a man younger than 40 in good health.

The DNA for the CDR3 is TGTGCCATCTGGCAGGGCGGAGGGGGGTCCACAGATACGCAGTATTTT. Encoded protein: CAIWQGGGGSTDTQYF. The chain is built from TRBV10-3 and TRBJ2-3; D may be TRBD1 or TRBD2 (6 bases each). Trimming removed 8 bases at V and 2 bases at J, with 20 bases between. This CDR3 has 16 amino acids. The germline V gene has CDR1 ENHRY and CDR2 SYGVKD.